A single TCR beta chain is shown here with its context. The record originates from a study of blood T cell repertoires in COVID-19. Study background: Both acute and convalescent COVID-19 samples were obtained from the United States, Italy and Spain.

Using immunoSEQ multiplex PCR, the repertoire was profiled, and TCRdb retains in-frame clones only, with some absent. The sample lists about 89,000 clones; about 83% were seen once. Trimming removed 4 bases from V and 1 base from J; junction bases left unmatched: 2. Germline lookup yields CDR1 MNHNY and CDR2 SVGAGI (reference sequence). This CDR3 contains 15 residues. Material: peripheral blood. V and J are TRBV6-6 and TRBJ2-7; 12 bases match TRBD2. The receptor comes from a man in his 70s with COVID-19, enrolled during active disease. CDR3 amino acids: CASSFGLAGSYEQYF. CDR3 in DNA: TGTGCCAGCAGTTTCGGACTAGCGGGGTCCTACGAGCAGTACTTC.